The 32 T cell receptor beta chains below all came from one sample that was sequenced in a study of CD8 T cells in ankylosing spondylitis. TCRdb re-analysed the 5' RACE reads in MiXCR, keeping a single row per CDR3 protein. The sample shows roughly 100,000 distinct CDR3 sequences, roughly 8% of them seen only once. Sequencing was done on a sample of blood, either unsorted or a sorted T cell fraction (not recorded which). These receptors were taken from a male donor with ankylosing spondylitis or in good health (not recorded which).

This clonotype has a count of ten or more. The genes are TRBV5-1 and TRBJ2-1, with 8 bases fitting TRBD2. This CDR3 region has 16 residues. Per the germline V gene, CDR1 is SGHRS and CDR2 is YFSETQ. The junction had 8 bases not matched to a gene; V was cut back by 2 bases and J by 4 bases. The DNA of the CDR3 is TGCGCCAGCAGCTTAAGACTAGCGAGCACTTACAATGAGCAGTTCTTC. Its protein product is CASSLRLASTYNEQFF.

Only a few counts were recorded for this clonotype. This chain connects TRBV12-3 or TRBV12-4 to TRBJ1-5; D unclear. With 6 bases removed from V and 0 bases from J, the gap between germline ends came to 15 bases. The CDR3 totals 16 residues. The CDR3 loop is CASRVSGSSSNQPQHF. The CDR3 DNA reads TGTGCCAGCAGGGTTTCGGGCTCATCTAGCAATCAGCCCCAGCATTTT.

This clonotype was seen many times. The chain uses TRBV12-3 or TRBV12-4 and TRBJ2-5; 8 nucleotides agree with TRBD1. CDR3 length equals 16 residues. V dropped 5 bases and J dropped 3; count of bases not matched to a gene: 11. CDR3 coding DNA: TGTGCCAGCAGTGGACAGGGAAGGGGTACCAAAGAGACCCAGTACTTC. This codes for CASSGQGRGTKETQYF.

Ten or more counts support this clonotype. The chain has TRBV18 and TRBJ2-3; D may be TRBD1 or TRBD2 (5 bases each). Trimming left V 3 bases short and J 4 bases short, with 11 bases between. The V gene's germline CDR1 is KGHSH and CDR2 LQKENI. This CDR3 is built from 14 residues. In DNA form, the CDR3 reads TGTGCCAGCTCACCGGACGGGGACCCAGATACGCAGTATTTT. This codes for CASSPDGDPDTQYF.

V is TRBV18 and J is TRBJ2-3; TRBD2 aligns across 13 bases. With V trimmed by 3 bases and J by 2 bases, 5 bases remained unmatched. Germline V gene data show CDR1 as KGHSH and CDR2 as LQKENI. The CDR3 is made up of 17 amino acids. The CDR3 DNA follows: TGTGCCAGCTCACCTTTAGGGACTAGCGGGAACACAGATACGCAGTATTTT. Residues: CASSPLGTSGNTDTQYF.

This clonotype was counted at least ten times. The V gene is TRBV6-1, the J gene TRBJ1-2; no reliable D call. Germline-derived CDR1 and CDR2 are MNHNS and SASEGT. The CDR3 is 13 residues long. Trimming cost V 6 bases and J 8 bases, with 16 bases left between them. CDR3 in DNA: TGTGCCAGCAGCCTACGGCCGGACCAGGGCTACACCTTC. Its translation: CASSLRPDQGYTF.

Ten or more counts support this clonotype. CDR3 in DNA: TGTGCCAGCAGTTTCGGCTCGAGCAATCAGCCCCAGCATTTT. The encoded protein is CASSFGSSNQPQHF. The rearrangement links TRBV12-3 or TRBV12-4 to TRBJ1-5, with D uncertain. This CDR3 contains 14 residues. Trimming removed 3 bases from V and 1 base from J, with 7 bases in between.

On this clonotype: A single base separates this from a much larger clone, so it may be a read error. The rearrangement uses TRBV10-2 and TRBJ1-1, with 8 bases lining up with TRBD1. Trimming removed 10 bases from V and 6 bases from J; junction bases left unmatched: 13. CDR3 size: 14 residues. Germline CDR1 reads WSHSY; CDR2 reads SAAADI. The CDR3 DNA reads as TGCGCCACCAAACCGGGACAGGCCAACGCTGAAGCTTTCTTT. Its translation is CATKPGQANAEAFF.

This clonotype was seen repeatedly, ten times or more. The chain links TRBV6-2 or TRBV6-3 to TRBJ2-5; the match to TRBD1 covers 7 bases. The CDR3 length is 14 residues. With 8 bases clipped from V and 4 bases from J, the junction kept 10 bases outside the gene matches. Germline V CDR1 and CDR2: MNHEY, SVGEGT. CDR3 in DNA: TGTGCCAGCGGATTACAGGGGAAAGGAGAGACCCAGTACTTC. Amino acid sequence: CASGLQGKGETQYF.

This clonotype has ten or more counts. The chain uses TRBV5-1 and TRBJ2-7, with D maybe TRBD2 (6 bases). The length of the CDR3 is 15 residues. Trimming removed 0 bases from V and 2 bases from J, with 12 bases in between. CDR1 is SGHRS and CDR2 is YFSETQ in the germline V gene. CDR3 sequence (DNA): TGCGCCAGCAGCTTGGGTGGGGGGAACACCTACGAGCAGTACTTC. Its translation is CASSLGGGNTYEQYF.

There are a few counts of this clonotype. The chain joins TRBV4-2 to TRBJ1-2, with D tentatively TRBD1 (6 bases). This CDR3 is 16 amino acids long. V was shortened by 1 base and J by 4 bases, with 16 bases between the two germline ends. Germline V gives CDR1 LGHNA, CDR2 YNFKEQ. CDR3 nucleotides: TGTGCCAGCAGCCAAGTCCCCGGACAGAAGGTCTATGGCTACACCTTC. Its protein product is CASSQVPGQKVYGYTF.

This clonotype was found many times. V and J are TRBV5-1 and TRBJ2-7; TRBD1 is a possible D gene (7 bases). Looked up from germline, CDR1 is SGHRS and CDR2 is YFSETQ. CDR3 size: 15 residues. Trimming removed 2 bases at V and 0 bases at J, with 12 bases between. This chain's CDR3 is CASSFQGGRSYEQYF. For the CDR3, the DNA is TGCGCCAGCAGCTTCCAGGGGGGACGCTCCTACGAGCAGTACTTC. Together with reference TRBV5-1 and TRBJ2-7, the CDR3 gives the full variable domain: KAGVTQTPRYLIKTRGQQVTLSCSPISGHRSVSWYQQTPGQGLQFLFEYFSETQRNKGNFPGRFSGRQFSNSRSEMNVSTLELGDSALYLCASSFQGGRSYEQYFGPGTRLTVT.

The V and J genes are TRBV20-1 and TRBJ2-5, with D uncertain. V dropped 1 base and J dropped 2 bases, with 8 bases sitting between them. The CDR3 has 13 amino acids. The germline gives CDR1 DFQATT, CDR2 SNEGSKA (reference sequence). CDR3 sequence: CSARAFGQETQYF. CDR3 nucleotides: TGCAGTGCTAGAGCTTTCGGGCAAGAGACCCAGTACTTC.

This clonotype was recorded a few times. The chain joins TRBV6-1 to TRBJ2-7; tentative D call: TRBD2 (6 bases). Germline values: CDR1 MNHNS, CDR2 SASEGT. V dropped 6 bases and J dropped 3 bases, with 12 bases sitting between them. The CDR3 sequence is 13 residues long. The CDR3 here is CASSLGSLYEQYF. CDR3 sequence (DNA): TGTGCCAGCAGCCTCGGGAGTCTCTACGAGCAGTACTTC.

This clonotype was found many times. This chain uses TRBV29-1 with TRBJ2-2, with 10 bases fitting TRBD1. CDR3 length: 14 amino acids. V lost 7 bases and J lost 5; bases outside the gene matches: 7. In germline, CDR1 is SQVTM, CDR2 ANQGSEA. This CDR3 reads CSASGQGLTGELFF. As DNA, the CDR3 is TGCAGCGCCTCGGGACAGGGGCTAACCGGGGAGCTGTTTTTT.

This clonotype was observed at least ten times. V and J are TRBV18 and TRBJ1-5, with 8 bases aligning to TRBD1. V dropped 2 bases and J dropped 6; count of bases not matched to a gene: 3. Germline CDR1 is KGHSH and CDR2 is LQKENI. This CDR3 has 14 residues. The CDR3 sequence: CASSPTQGVQPQHF. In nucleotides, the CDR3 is TGTGCCAGCTCACCAACACAGGGGGTTCAGCCCCAGCATTTT.

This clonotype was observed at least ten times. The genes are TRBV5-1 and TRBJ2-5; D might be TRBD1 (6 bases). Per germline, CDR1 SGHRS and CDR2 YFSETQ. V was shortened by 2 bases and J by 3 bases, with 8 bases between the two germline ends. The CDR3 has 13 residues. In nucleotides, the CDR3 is TGCGCCAGCAGCTTACAGGGAAAAGAGACCCAGTACTTC. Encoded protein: CASSLQGKETQYF.

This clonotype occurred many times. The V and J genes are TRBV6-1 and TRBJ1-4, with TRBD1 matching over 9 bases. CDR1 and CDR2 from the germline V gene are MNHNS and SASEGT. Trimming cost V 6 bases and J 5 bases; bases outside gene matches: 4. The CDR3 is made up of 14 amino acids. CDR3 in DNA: TGTGCCAGCAGGCGGACAGGGGTGAATGAAAAACTGTTTTTT. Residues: CASRRTGVNEKLFF.

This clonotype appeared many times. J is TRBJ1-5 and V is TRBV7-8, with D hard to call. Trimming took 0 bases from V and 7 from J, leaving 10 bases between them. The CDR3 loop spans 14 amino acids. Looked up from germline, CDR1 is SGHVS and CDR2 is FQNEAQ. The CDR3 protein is CASSLAGEGQPQHF. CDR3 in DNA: TGTGCCAGCAGCTTAGCCGGGGAGGGACAGCCCCAGCATTTT. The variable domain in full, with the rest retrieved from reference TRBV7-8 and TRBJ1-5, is GAGVSQSPRYKVAKRGQDVALRCDPISGHVSLFWYQQALGQGPEFLTYFQNEAQLDKSGLPSDRFFAERPEGSVSTLKIQRTQQEDSAVYLCASSLAGEGQPQHFGDGTRLSIL.

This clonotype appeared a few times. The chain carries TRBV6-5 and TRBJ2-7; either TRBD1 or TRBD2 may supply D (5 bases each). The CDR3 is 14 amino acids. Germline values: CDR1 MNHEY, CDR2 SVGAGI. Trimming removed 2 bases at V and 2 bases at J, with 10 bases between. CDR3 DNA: TGTGCCAGCAGTTACCGCCAGGGACCCTACGAGCAGTACTTC. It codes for CASSYRQGPYEQYF.

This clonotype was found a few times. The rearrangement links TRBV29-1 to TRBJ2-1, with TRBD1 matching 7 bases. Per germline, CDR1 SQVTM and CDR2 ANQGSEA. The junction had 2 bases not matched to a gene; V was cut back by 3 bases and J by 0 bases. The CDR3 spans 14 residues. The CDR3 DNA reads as TGCAGCGTTGATACAGGGGCCTCCTACAATGAGCAGTTCTTC. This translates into CSVDTGASYNEQFF.

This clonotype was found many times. The CDR3 loop is CASSWGRSYEQYF. The CDR3 nucleotides read TGTGCCAGCAGTTGGGGACGGTCCTACGAGCAGTACTTC. This chain joins TRBV27 and TRBJ2-7; D tentatively fits TRBD1 or TRBD2 (5 bases each). Trimming took 4 bases from V and 1 from J, leaving 8 bases between them. The germline gives CDR1 MNHEY, CDR2 SMNVEV (reference sequence). The CDR3 loop spans 13 amino acids.

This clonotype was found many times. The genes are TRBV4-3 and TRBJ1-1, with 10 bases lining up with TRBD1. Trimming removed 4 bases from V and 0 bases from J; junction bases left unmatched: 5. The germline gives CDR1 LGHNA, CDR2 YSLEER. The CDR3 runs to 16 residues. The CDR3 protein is CASSLGTGAMNTEAFF. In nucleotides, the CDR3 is TGCGCCAGCAGCCTAGGGACAGGGGCTATGAACACTGAAGCTTTCTTT.

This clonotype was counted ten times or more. Written as DNA, the CDR3 is TGTGCCAGCAGTGGTTCGGGGGGGCCTAGTGAGCAGTTCTTC. Residues: CASSGSGGPSEQFF. The chain has TRBV4-2 and TRBJ2-1; 8 nucleotides agree with TRBD2. Germline values: CDR1 LGHNA, CDR2 YNFKEQ. The CDR3 extends over 14 amino acids. V was pared by 6 bases and J by 9 bases, with 10 bases of the junction left unmatched.

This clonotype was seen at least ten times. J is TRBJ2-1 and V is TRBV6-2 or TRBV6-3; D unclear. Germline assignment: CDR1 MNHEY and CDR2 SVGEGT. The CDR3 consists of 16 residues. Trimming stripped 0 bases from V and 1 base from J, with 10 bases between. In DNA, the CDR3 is TGTGCCAGCAGTTACTCCGTGGGCAGGTCCTACAATGAGCAGTTCTTC. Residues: CASSYSVGRSYNEQFF.

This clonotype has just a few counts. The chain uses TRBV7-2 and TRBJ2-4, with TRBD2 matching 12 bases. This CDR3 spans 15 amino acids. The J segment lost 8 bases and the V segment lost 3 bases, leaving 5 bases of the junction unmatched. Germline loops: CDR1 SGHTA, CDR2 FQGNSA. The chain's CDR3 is CASSFGTSGWDIQYF. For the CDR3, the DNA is TGTGCCAGCAGCTTCGGGACTAGCGGGTGGGACATTCAGTACTTC.

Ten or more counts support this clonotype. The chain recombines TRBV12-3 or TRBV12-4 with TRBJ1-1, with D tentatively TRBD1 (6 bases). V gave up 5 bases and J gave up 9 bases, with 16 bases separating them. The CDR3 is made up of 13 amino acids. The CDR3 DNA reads TGTGCCAGCAGTGGACAACAGGGAGGAAAAGCTTTCTTT. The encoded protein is CASSGQQGGKAFF.

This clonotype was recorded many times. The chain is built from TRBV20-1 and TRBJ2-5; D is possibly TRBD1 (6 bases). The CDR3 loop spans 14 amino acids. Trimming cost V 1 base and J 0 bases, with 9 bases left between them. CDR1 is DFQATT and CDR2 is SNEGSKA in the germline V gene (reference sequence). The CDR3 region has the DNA TGCAGTGCTAGAGGGGGACAAAACCAAGAGACCCAGTACTTC. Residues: CSARGGQNQETQYF.

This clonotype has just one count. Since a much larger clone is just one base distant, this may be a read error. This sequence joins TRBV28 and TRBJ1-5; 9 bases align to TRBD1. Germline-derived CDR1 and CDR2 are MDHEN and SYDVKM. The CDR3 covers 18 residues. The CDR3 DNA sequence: TGTGCCAGCAGCGCGGGGACAGGGTATTTTTATAGCGATCAGCCCCAGCATTTT. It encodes CASSAGTGYFYSDQPQHF.

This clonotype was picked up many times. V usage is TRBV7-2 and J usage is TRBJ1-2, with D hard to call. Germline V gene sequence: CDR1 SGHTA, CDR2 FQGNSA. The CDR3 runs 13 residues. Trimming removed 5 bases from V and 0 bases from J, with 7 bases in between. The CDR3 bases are TGTGCCAGCAGCGTGGGAACTAACTATGGCTACACCTTC. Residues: CASSVGTNYGYTF.

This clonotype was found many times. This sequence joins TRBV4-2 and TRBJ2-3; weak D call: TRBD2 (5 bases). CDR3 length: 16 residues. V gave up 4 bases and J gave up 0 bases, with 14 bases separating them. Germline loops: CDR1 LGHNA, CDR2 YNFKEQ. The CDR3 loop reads CASSPLSSLSTDTQYF. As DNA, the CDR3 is TGTGCCAGCAGCCCTCTATCTAGCCTGAGCACAGATACGCAGTATTTT.

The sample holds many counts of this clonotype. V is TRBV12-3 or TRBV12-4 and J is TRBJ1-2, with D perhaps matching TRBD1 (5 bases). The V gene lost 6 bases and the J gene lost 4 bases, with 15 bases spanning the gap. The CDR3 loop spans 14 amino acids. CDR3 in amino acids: CASRAPRVAYGYTF. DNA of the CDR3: TGTGCCAGCAGAGCCCCCAGGGTCGCCTATGGCTACACCTTC.